Below are 15 T cell receptor beta chains sequenced from a single sample in a study of shared clonotypes between healthy human individuals. Only in-frame clones appear in the TCRdb table, and some are missing; sequencing was by immunoSEQ multiplex PCR. The repertoire has about 2.5 million clones, around 92% of them found once; the top ten carry about 0.41%. Sequencing used naive CD4+ T cells from PBMCs. Subset defined: CD45RA+ positively selected. These receptors were collected from a man younger than 35 in good health. Some clones in this sample may be carry-over from other donors' samples.

The rearrangement joins TRBV7-9 to TRBJ2-1; 8 positions match TRBD2. Germline-derived CDR1 and CDR2 are SEHNR and FQNEAQ (reference sequence). The V segment lost 1 base and the J segment 0 bases; nucleotides outside the gene matches: 5. This CDR3 is built from 17 residues. Here the CDR3 DNA reads TGTGCCAGCAGCTTAGGGTCTAGCGGGTTCTCCTACAATGAGCAGTTCTTC. Its translation is CASSLGSSGFSYNEQFF.

About this clone: The same CDR3 also results from other DNA sequences found in this sample. The V gene is TRBV5-1, the J gene TRBJ2-3; D could derive from TRBD1 or TRBD2 (6 bases each). V lost 1 base and J 2 bases, leaving 11 bases between the germline ends. The V gene's germline CDR1 is SGHRS and CDR2 YFSETQ. There are 15 residues in the CDR3. CDR3 residues: CASSLPGGSTDTQYF. The CDR3 region has the DNA TGCGCCAGCAGCTTGCCCGGGGGCTCCACAGATACGCAGTATTTT.

A note on this clone: In the same sample, other DNA sequences code for this CDR3. This sequence joins TRBV9 and TRBJ2-5; 11 bases fit TRBD2. Trimming at V came to 0 bases and at J to 2 bases, leaving 3 bases not matched to a gene. The germline V gene has CDR1 SGDLS and CDR2 YYNGEE. This CDR3 region has 16 residues. The CDR3: CASSVGRTSGQETQYF. Written as DNA, the CDR3 is TGTGCCAGCAGCGTAGGGAGGACTAGCGGGCAAGAGACCCAGTACTTC.

J is TRBJ1-2 and V is TRBV10-3; 8 bases are shared with TRBD1. The germline gives CDR1 ENHRY, CDR2 SYGVKD. V trimming: 6 bases; J trimming: 10 bases; junction bases outside the gene matches: 10. This CDR3 contains 13 residues. Here the CDR3 reads CAIRARPQGDYTF. DNA of the CDR3: TGTGCCATCAGAGCCCGTCCACAGGGGGACTACACCTTC.

The V gene is TRBV7-2, the J gene TRBJ2-1; 7 bases match TRBD2. The CDR3 covers 14 residues. V was pared by 4 bases and J by 6 bases, with 6 bases of the junction left unmatched. The germline gives CDR1 SGHTA, CDR2 FQGNSA. CDR3 sequence (DNA): TGTGCCAGCAGCTCCCGAGCGGGAAGCAATGAGCAGTTCTTC. Protein product: CASSSRAGSNEQFF.

V gene TRBV5-1 combines with J gene TRBJ1-1, with D maybe TRBD1 (6 bases). Trimming left V 5 bases short and J 2 bases short, with 13 bases between. This CDR3 is built from 14 residues. CDR1 SGHRS and CDR2 YFSETQ come from the germline V gene. The CDR3 bases are TGCGCCAGCAGAGTTTTGACAGGCAACACTGAAGCTTTCTTT. Its translation: CASRVLTGNTEAFF. The whole variable domain, remainder taken from reference TRBV5-1 and TRBJ1-1, is KAGVTQTPRYLIKTRGQQVTLSCSPISGHRSVSWYQQTPGQGLQFLFEYFSETQRNKGNFPGRFSGRQFSNSRSEMNVSTLELGDSALYLCASRVLTGNTEAFFGQGTRLTVV.

The chain recombines TRBV5-1 with TRBJ2-3, with 9 positions matching TRBD1. Germline V lookup: CDR1 SGHRS, CDR2 YFSETQ. This CDR3 is 17 amino acids long. Trimming cost V 0 bases and J 4 bases; bases outside gene matches: 9. This chain's CDR3 is CASSLVGQGGRADTQYF. CDR3 nucleotides: TGCGCCAGCAGCTTGGTGGGACAGGGTGGTCGGGCAGATACGCAGTATTTT.

Regarding this clone: The same CDR3 also results from other DNA sequences found in this sample. This CDR3 reads CSVKGLAGYEQYF. As DNA, the CDR3 is TGCAGCGTAAAGGGACTAGCGGGCTACGAGCAGTACTTC. This rearrangement joins TRBV29-1 to TRBJ2-7, with 12 bases identical to TRBD2. The V gene end was trimmed by 6 bases and the J gene end by 3 bases; junction bases not matched to a gene: 3. The CDR3 is made up of 13 amino acids. Germline V gene sequence: CDR1 SQVTM, CDR2 ANQGSEA.

The chain carries TRBV30 and TRBJ1-5; 9 bases agree with TRBD1. Trimming removed 2 bases from V and 5 bases from J; junction bases left unmatched: 10. This CDR3 spans 16 amino acids. Germline assignment: CDR1 GTSNPN and CDR2 SVGIG (reference sequence). In DNA, the CDR3 is TGTGCCTGGAGTTTGTCGGGACAGGGATACTATCAGCCCCAGCATTTT. Translating gives CAWSLSGQGYYQPQHF.

The chain joins TRBV28 to TRBJ2-7, with D perhaps matching TRBD1 or TRBD2 (6 bases each). Between the trimmed V and J ends, which lost 5 bases and 7 bases, there was a span of 18 bases. The CDR3 runs 14 residues. Per the germline V gene, CDR1 is MDHEN and CDR2 is SYDVKM. CDR3 amino acids: CASSRRDISREQYF. CDR3 nucleotide sequence: TGTGCCAGCAGTAGGAGGGACATTTCTAGGGAGCAGTACTTC.

The chain has TRBV6-1 and TRBJ2-3, with 12 bases identical to TRBD1. J gave up 4 bases and V 4 bases, and 3 bases lay outside the gene matches. The CDR3 runs to 15 residues. CDR1 and CDR2 from the germline V gene are MNHNS and SASEGT. The CDR3 region is CASSGDRGRADTQYF. The CDR3, as DNA: TGTGCCAGCAGTGGGGACAGGGGGCGCGCAGATACGCAGTATTTT.

This rearrangement joins TRBV2 to TRBJ2-3, with TRBD2 identical over 14 bases. Germline values: CDR1 SNHLY, CDR2 FYNNEI. V lost 7 bases and J lost 5; bases outside the gene matches: 8. The CDR3 is 16 amino acids. CDR3 in amino acids: CASTTRTSGRQDTQYF. The CDR3 DNA sequence: TGTGCCAGCACCACCAGGACTAGCGGGAGGCAAGATACGCAGTATTTT.

This sequence joins TRBV28 and TRBJ2-7; D unresolved. V lost 6 bases and J 0 bases, leaving 12 bases between the germline ends. This CDR3 contains 14 residues. The germline CDR1 and CDR2 sequences are MDHEN and SYDVKM. CDR3 sequence: CASRTPESSYEQYF. The CDR3 DNA reads TGTGCCAGCAGGACCCCGGAGAGCTCCTACGAGCAGTACTTC. The full variable domain, with the rest looked up from reference TRBV28 and TRBJ2-7, is DVKVTQSSRYLVKRTGEKVFLECVQDMDHENMFWYRQDPGLGLRLIYFSYDVKMKEKGDIPEGYSVSREKKERFSLILESASTNQTSMYLCASRTPESSYEQYFGPGTRLTVT.

The genes are TRBV30 and TRBJ2-5, with TRBD2 matching over 7 bases. Germline trimming cut 0 bases from V and 5 bases from J; bases unmatched to any gene: 6. The CDR3 is 14 residues long. Germline assignment: CDR1 GTSNPN and CDR2 SVGIG (reference sequence). DNA for the CDR3: TGTGCCTGGAGTGTAAAAGCGGGATGGGAGACCCAGTACTTC. It is translated as CAWSVKAGWETQYF.

The chain has TRBV5-1 and TRBJ2-7, with D possibly being TRBD2 (6 bases). Germline CDR1 SGHRS, CDR2 YFSETQ. V was pared by 2 bases and J by 12 bases, with 15 bases between. The CDR3 consists of 12 residues. The CDR3 region is CASSFSSAGLYF. CDR3 nucleotides: TGCGCCAGCAGCTTTTCTAGCGCCGGATTGTACTTC.